These 4 T cell receptor beta chains share one sample of origin, sequenced in a study of shared T cell receptors in the human thymus. Here immunoSEQ multiplex PCR was the method, and the copy in TCRdb shows in-frame clones only, minus some. The sample carries under 850,000 clones, approximately 87% recorded once. Separately, the same data were catalogued under a study of human thymus T cells.

Sequencing was done on a sample of thymocytes. Receptor source: a boy younger than two with a congenital heart defect.

In DNA, the CDR3 is TGTGCCAGCAGCCAAGATCGCCCACTAGCGGGAGCCGGCACAGATACGCAGTATTTT. Translated: CASSQDRPLAGAGTDTQYF. The chain recombines TRBV14 with TRBJ2-3; TRBD2 aligns across 11 bases. From germline, CDR1 is SGHDN and CDR2 FVKESK. The CDR3 sequence is 19 residues long. J gave up 1 base and V 0 bases, and 9 bases lay outside the gene matches. Using reference TRBV14 and TRBJ2-3 for the parts outside the CDR3, the full variable domain is EAGVTQFPSHSVIEKGQTVTLRCDPISGHDNLYWYRRVMGKEIKFLLHFVKESKQDESGMPNNRFLAERTGGTYSTLKVQPAELEDSGVYFCASSQDRPLAGAGTDTQYFGPGTRLTVL.

This chain uses TRBV25-1 with TRBJ2-7; 9 bases are a match to TRBD2. The germline V gene has CDR1 MGHDK and CDR2 SYGVNS. The CDR3 sequence is 13 residues long. V lost 3 bases, J lost 3 bases, and 0 bases stayed unmatched. The CDR3 DNA reads TGTGCCAGCAGTGAGACTAGCGGCTACGAGCAGTACTTC. As protein: CASSETSGYEQYF.

The rearrangement links TRBV15 to TRBJ1-1; D is perhaps TRBD1 (5 bases). The V and J ends lost 2 bases and 3 bases respectively, with 19 bases between them. This CDR3 contains 17 residues. Germline CDR1 and CDR2: LNHNV and YYDKDF (reference sequence). In DNA, the CDR3 is TGTGCCACCAGCAGACATCAGAAGGGGCGTGAGGACACTGAAGCTTTCTTT. Its translation is CATSRHQKGREDTEAFF.

V and J are TRBV27 and TRBJ2-7, with 11 positions matching TRBD2. V lost 6 bases to trimming and J lost 7 bases; unmatched junction nucleotides: 14. Germline CDR1 MNHEY, CDR2 SMNVEV (reference sequence). The CDR3 is 16 amino acids. This CDR3 reads CASSQTAIAGGGEQYF. The DNA for the CDR3 is TGTGCCAGCAGCCAGACCGCCATAGCGGGAGGGGGGGAGCAGTACTTC.